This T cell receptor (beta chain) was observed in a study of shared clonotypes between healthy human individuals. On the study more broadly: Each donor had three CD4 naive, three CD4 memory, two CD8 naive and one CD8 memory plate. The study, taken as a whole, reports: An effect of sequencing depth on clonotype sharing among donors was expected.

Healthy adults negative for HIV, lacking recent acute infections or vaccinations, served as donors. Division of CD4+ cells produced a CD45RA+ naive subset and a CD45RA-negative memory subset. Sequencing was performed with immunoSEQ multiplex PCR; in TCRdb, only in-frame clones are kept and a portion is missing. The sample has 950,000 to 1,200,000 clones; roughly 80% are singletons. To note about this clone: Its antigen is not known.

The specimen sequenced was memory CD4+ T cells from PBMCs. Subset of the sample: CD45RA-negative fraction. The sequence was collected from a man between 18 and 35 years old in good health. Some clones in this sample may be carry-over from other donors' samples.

Written as DNA, the CDR3 is TGTGCCAGTAGTATGGGAGCGGGCACTACCTACGAGCAGTACTTC. Translated: CASSMGAGTTYEQYF. The chain has TRBV19 and TRBJ2-7; D is possibly TRBD2 (6 bases). Per germline, CDR1 LNHDA and CDR2 SQIVND (reference sequence). Trimming left V 3 bases short and J 2 bases short, with 14 bases between. This CDR3 is 15 amino acids long.